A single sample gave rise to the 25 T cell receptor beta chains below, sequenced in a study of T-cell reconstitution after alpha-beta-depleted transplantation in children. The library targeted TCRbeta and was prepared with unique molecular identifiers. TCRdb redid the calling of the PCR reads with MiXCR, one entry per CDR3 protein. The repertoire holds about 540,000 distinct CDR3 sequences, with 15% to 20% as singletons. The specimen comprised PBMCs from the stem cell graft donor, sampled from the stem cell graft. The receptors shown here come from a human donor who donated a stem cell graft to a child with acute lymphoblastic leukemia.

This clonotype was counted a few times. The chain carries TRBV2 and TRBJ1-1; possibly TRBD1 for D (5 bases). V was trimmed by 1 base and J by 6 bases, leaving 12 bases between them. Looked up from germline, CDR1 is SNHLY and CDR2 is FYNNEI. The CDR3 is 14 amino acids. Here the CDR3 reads CASSEGAGSSEAFF. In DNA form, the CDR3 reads TGTGCCAGCAGTGAAGGGGCAGGGTCCTCTGAAGCTTTCTTT.

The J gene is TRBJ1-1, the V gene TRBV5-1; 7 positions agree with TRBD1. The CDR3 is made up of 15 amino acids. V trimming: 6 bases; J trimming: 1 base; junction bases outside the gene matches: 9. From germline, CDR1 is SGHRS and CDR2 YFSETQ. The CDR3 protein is CASKFRGGENTEAFF. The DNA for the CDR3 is TGCGCCAGCAAGTTCAGGGGGGGGGAGAACACTGAAGCTTTCTTT.

CDR3 loop: CASNKTCLTSGGNEQFF. In DNA form, the CDR3 reads TGTGCCAGCAACAAGACGTGTCTCACCTCGGGAGGCAATGAGCAGTTCTTC. The gene calls are TRBV9 and TRBJ2-1; 7 bases fit TRBD2. CDR3 size: 17 residues. With 6 bases clipped from V and 6 bases from J, the junction kept 18 bases outside the gene matches. The germline V gene encodes CDR1 SGDLS and CDR2 YYNGEE.

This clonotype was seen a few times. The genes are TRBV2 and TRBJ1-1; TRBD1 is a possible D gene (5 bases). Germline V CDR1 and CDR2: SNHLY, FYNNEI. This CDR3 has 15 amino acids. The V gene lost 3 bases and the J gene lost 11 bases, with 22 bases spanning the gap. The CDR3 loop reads CASSEGAGTPYGAFF. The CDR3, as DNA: TGTGCCAGCAGTGAGGGTGCCGGGACTCCTTATGGGGCTTTCTTT.

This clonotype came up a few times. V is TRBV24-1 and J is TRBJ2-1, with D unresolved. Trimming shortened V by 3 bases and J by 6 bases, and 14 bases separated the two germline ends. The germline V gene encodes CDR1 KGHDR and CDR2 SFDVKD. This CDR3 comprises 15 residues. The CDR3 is CATSDQLGSVNEQFF. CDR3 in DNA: TGTGCCACCAGTGATCAGTTAGGCAGTGTCAATGAGCAGTTCTTC.

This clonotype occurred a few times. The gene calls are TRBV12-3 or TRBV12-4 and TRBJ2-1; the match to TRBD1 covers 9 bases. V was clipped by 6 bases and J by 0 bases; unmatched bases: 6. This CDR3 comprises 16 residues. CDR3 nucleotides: TGTGCCAGCAGAGGACAGGGGCGTGACTCCTACAATGAGCAGTTCTTC. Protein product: CASRGQGRDSYNEQFF.

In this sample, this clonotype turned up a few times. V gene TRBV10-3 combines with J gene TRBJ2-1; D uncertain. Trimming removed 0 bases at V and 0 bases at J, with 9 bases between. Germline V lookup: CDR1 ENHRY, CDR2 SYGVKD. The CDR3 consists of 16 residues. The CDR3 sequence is CAISESLAFSYNEQFF. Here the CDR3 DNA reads TGTGCCATCAGTGAGTCACTGGCGTTCTCCTACAATGAGCAGTTCTTC.

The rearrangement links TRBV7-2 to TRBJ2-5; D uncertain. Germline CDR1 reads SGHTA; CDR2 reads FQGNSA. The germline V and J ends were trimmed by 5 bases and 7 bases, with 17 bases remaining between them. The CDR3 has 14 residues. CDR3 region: CASSIGSVPGTQYF. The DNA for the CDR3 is TGTGCCAGCAGCATAGGGTCGGTGCCCGGGACCCAGTACTTC.

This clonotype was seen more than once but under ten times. The CDR3 DNA is TGTGCCAGCAGTTTACGCGGGTCGGGGTCCTACGAGCAGTACTTC. It codes for CASSLRGSGSYEQYF. The chain employs TRBV27 and TRBJ2-7; a weak D match, TRBD2 (5 bases). Trimming removed 2 bases at V and 1 base at J, with 12 bases between. This CDR3 is built from 15 residues. CDR1 and CDR2 (germline): MNHEY, SMNVEV (reference sequence).

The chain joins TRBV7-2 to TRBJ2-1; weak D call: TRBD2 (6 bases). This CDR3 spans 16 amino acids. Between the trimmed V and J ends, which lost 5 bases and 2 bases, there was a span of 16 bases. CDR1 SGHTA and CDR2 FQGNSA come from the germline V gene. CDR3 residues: CASSGGTNGPYNEQFF. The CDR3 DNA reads TGTGCCAGCAGCGGAGGGACCAACGGACCCTACAATGAGCAGTTCTTC.

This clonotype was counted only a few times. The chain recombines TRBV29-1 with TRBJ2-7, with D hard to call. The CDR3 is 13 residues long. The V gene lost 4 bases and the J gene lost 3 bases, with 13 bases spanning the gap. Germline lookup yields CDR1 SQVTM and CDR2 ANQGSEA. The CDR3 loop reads CSVGSGRIYEQYF. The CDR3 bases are TGCAGCGTTGGCTCTGGACGGATCTACGAGCAGTACTTC.

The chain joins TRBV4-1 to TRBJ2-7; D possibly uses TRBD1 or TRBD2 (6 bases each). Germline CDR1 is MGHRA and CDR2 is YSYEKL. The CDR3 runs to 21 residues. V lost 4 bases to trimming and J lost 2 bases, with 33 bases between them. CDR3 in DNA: TGCGCCAGCAGCCGGACGTGGGTCCTGCGCAGGGGAGGATGGAGCACCTACGAGCAGTACTTC. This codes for CASSRTWVLRRGGWSTYEQYF.

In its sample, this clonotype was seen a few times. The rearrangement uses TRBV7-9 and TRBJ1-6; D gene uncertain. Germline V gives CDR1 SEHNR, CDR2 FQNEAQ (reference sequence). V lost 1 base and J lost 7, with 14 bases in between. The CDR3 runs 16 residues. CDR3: CASSLGQAQRNSPLHF. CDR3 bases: TGTGCCAGCAGCTTAGGGCAGGCCCAGCGGAATTCACCCCTCCACTTT.

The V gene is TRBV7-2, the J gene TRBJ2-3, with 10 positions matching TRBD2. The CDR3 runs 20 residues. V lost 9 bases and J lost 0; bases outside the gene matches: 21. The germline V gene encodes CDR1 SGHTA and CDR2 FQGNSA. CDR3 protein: CASRSIDKVLAGESTDTQYF. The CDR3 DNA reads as TGTGCCAGTAGAAGTATAGACAAGGTTCTAGCGGGAGAGAGCACAGATACGCAGTATTTT.

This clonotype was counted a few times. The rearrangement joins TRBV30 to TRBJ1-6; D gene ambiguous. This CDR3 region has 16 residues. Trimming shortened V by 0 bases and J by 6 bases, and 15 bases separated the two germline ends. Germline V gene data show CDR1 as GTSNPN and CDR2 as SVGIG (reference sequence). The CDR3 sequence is CAWSVRPGGSNSPLHF. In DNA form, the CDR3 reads TGTGCCTGGAGTGTACGGCCGGGAGGGAGTAATTCACCCCTCCACTTT.

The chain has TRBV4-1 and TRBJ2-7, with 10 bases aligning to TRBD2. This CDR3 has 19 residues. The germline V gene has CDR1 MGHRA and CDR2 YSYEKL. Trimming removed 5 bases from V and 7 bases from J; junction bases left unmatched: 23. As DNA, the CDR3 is TGCGCCAGCAGCTACCCAAGGGTCCCTAGCGGGAGACCGTGGGGGGAGCAGTACTTC. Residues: CASSYPRVPSGRPWGEQYF.

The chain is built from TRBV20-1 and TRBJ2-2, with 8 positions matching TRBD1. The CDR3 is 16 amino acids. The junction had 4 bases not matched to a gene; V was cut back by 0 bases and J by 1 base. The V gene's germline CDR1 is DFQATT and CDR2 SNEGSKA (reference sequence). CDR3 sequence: CSARDSTGVNTGELFF. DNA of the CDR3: TGCAGTGCTAGAGACTCGACAGGGGTGAACACCGGGGAGCTGTTTTTT.

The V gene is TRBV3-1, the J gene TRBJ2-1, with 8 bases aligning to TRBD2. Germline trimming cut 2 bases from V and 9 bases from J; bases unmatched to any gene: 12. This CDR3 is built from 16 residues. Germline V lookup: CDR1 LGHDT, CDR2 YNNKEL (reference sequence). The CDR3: CASSQTSGSLSVEQFF. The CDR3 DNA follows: TGTGCCAGCAGCCAAACCAGCGGGAGTCTCAGCGTTGAGCAGTTCTTC.

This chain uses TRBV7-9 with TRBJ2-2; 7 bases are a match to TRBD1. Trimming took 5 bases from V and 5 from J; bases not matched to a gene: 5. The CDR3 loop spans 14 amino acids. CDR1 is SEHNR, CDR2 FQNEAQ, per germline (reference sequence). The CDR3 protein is CASSPPTGTGELFF. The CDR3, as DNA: TGTGCCAGCAGCCCCCCGACAGGGACCGGGGAGCTGTTTTTT. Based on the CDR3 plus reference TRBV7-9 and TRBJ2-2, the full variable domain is DTGVSQNPRHKITKRGQNVTFRCDPISEHNRLYWYRQTLGQGPEFLTYFQNEAQLEKSRLLSDRFSAERPKGSFSTLEIQRTEQGDSAMYLCASSPPTGTGELFFGEGSRLTVL.

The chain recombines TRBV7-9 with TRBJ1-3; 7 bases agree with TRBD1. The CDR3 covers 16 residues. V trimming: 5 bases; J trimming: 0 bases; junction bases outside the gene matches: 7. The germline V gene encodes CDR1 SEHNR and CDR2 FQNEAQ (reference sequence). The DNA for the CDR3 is TGTGCCAGCAGCCTGGGGACAGTCCCCTCTGGAAACACCATATATTTT. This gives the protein CASSLGTVPSGNTIYF.

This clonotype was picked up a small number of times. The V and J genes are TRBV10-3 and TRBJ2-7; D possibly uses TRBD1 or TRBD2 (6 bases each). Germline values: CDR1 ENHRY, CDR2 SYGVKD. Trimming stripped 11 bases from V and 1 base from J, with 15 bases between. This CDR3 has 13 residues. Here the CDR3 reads CAVQTGASYEQYF. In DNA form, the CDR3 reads TGTGCCGTCCAAACGGGGGCATCCTACGAGCAGTACTTC.

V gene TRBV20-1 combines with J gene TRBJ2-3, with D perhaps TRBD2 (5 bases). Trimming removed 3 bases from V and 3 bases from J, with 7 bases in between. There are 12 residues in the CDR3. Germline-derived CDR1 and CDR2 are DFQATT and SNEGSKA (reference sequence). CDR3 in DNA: TGCAGTGCTAGCGGGATGACAGATACGCAGTATTTT. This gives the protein CSASGMTDTQYF.

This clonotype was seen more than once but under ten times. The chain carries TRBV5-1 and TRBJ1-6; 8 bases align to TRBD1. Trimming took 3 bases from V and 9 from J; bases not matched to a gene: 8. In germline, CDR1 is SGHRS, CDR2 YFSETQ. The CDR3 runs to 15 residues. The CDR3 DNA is TGCGCCAGCAGCTCCGGACAGGGCGCTAGTTCACCCCTCCACTTT. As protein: CASSSGQGASSPLHF.

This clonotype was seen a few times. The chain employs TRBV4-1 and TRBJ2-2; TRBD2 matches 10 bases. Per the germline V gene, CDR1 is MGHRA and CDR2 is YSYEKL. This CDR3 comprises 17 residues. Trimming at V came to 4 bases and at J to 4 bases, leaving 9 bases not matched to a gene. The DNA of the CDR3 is TGCGCCAGCAGCCGAGTTAGCGGGGGGTCCTCCACCGGGGAGCTGTTTTTT. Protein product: CASSRVSGGSSTGELFF.

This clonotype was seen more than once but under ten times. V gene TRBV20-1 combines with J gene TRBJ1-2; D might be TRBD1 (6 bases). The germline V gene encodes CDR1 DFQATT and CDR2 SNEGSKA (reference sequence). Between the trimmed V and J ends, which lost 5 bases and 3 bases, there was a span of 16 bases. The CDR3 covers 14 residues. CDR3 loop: CSAGEGRGDYGYTF. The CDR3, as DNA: TGCAGTGCTGGGGAGGGCAGGGGAGACTATGGCTACACCTTC.